The T cell receptor beta chain described here comes from a study of OX40 agonist ivuxolimab in advanced cancers. Turning to the study itself: Patients took ivuxolimab, an agonistic anti-OX40 (CD134) antibody. Partial responses occurred in three patients (one hepatocellular carcinoma, two cutaneous melanoma).

Using immunoSEQ multiplex PCR, the repertoire was profiled, and TCRdb retains in-frame clones only, with some absent. Seen here are approximately 30,000 clones, around 84% observed once, and the top ten hold 15% to 25%. The specimen was CD4+ or CD8+ T cells sorted from blood, collected in a trial of the OX40 agonist ivuxolimab. The clonotype was recovered from an adult with an advanced solid tumor such as melanoma, head and neck, liver or kidney cancer.

CDR3 sequence: CASRWTGDTEAFF. The DNA of the CDR3 is TGTGCCAGCAGGTGGACAGGGGACACTGAAGCTTTCTTT. The chain joins TRBV28 to TRBJ1-1, with 9 nucleotides matching TRBD1. V lost 6 bases to trimming and J lost 3 bases; unmatched junction nucleotides: 2. The germline gives CDR1 MDHEN, CDR2 SYDVKM. The CDR3 length is 13 residues. The whole variable domain, filled in from reference TRBV28 and TRBJ1-1, reads DVKVTQSSRYLVKRTGEKVFLECVQDMDHENMFWYRQDPGLGLRLIYFSYDVKMKEKGDIPEGYSVSREKKERFSLILESASTNQTSMYLCASRWTGDTEAFFGQGTRLTVV.